This record looks at one T cell receptor beta chain sequence and its context. Its antigen remains unknown. This entry belongs to a study of shared clonotypes between healthy human individuals. Overall study results and limits: Generally, estimated richness proved larger in naive subsets than it did in memory subsets.

This table comes from immunoSEQ multiplex PCR, and its TCRdb copy is limited to in-frame clones, with some not included. The repertoire holds a few million clones, with 80% to 95% as singletons. Trimming removed 3 bases from V and 3 bases from J, with 8 bases in between. The germline V gene encodes CDR1 SGHNT and CDR2 YENEEA. CDR3 length equals 13 residues. This TCR was recovered from a man aged 18 to 30 in good health. Some clones in this sample may be carry-over from other donors' samples. Sequencing input: naive CD4+ T cells from PBMCs. As for subset: CD45RA+ positively selected. The chain links TRBV11-3 to TRBJ1-1; no clear D. CDR3 bases: TGTGCCAGCAGCTTCGGACTTCACACTGAAGCTTTCTTT. This codes for CASSFGLHTEAFF.